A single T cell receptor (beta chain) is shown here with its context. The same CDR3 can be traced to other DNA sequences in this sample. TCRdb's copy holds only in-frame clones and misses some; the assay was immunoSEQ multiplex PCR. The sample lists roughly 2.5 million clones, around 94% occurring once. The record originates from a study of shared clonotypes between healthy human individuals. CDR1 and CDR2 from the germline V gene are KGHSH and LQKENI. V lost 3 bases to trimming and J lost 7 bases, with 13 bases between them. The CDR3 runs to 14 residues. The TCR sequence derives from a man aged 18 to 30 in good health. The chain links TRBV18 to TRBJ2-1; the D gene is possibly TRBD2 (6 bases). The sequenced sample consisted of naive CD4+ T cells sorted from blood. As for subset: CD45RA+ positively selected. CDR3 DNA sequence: TGTGCCAGCTCACCGCAGGGAGCGGGTAATGAGCAGTTCTTC. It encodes CASSPQGAGNEQFF.